This TCR beta chain stems from a study of blood T cell repertoires in COVID-19. Study-level background: Spain, Italy and the United States supplied samples that represented acute and convalescent COVID-19.

How the authors handled the data: Reference gene primer amplification gave nucleated cell count estimates. TCRdb's table, derived via immunoSEQ multiplex PCR, lists solely in-frame clones and lacks some. The V and J calls and clone size come from that table; D and trimming were worked out from the DNA. The table shows about 200,000 clones, with roughly 83% occurring only once. Germline CDR1 is SGHNT and CDR2 is YYREEE (reference sequence). V trimming: 4 bases; J trimming: 6 bases; junction bases outside the gene matches: 7. The CDR3 consists of 15 residues. The origin of this receptor is a man aged 35 to 55 with acute or convalescent COVID-19. The sequenced sample was peripheral blood. This chain joins TRBV5-4 and TRBJ2-3; 11 bases map to TRBD1. The CDR3: CASSTDRGHLDTQYF. The CDR3, as DNA: TGTGCCAGCAGCACGGACAGGGGGCATTTGGATACGCAGTATTTT.